Each of the 29 T cell receptor beta chains below was sequenced from the same sample in a study of post-analysis software for immune sequencing data. General study findings and limits: Comparison of patients with controls showed 4 to 6 TRBV segments more frequent in patients, TRBV5-6, TRBV5-1 and TRBV20-1 among them.

cDNA libraries of TCR beta carried unique molecular identifiers. Each CDR3 protein is one row after TCRdb ran MiXCR on the PCR reads. Of hundreds of thousands of distinct CDR3 sequences in the sample, just under 30% were seen once. No cognate antigen is known for these TCRs. Sequencing was done on a sample of blood. The source of these receptors is a girl between 5 and 17 years old with multiple sclerosis.

As for this clonotype: An end of the junction differs from the germline gene, which may be a read error. This chain connects TRBV7-7 to TRBJ2-5; no firm D call. CDR3 length: 13 amino acids. In germline, CDR1 is SSHAT, CDR2 FNYEAQ (reference sequence). The CDR3 coding sequence is TGTGCTAGCAGCTTAGACAAAAAAGAGACCCAGTACTTC. Translation: CASSLDKKETQYF.

This clonotype has more than one count but fewer than ten. This rearrangement joins TRBV9 to TRBJ2-7; 10 nucleotides match TRBD1. Germline-derived CDR1 and CDR2 are SGDLS and YYNGEE. This CDR3 has 16 residues. After removal of 4 bases from V and 2 bases from J, the junction contained 9 bases not matched to a gene. The CDR3 coding sequence is TGTGCCAGCAGCCCACCACCCGGACAGGGGGCCTACGAGCAGTACTTC. It encodes CASSPPPGQGAYEQYF.

In its sample, this clonotype was seen many times. The CDR3 DNA reads TGTGCCAGCAGCTTGGGGCAGGGTGCAGCTCAGCCCCAGCATTTT. Translated, it gives CASSLGQGAAQPQHF. The chain uses TRBV5-5 and TRBJ1-5; maybe TRBD1 (5 bases). Trimming took off 0 bases at V and 6 bases at J, with 13 bases between the two ends. Germline assignment: CDR1 SGHKS and CDR2 YYEKEE (reference sequence). There are 15 residues in the CDR3.

In this sample, this clonotype turned up a few times. CDR3 bases: TGTGCCAGCAGCCAAGACAGGGTCGGCTCACCCCTCCACTTT. Encoded protein: CASSQDRVGSPLHF. V and J are TRBV3-1 and TRBJ1-6, with a weak D call TRBD1 (5 bases). V dropped 0 bases and J dropped 10 bases, with 10 bases sitting between them. Germline assignment: CDR1 LGHDT and CDR2 YNNKEL (reference sequence). This CDR3 contains 14 residues. Based on the CDR3 plus reference TRBV3-1 and TRBJ1-6, the full variable domain is DTAVSQTPKYLVTQMGNDKSIKCEQNLGHDTMYWYKQDSKKFLKIMFSYNNKELIINETVPNRFSPKSPDKAHLNLHINSLELGDSAVYFCASSQDRVGSPLHFGNGTRLTVT.

This clonotype appeared a few times. This sequence joins TRBV7-2 and TRBJ2-1; D is unresolved. The V end lost 0 bases, the J end lost 0 bases, and 12 bases lay between the germline ends. CDR1 SGHTA and CDR2 FQGNSA come from the germline V gene. This CDR3 is 17 amino acids long. This chain's CDR3 is CASSLASTGTSYNEQFF. CDR3 bases: TGTGCCAGCAGCTTAGCGTCAACGGGTACCTCCTACAATGAGCAGTTCTTC.

With respect to this clonotype: An end of the junction differs from the germline gene, which may be a read error. J is TRBJ2-5 and V is TRBV6-6; D unresolved. This CDR3 contains 11 residues. CDR1 and CDR2 from the germline V gene are MNHNY and SVGAGI (reference sequence). This chain's CDR3 is CASTQEETRYF. For the CDR3, the DNA is TGTGCCAGCACCCAGGAAGAGACCCGGTACTTC.

This chain links TRBV7-2 with TRBJ2-3; D call uncertain. CDR1 is SGHTA, CDR2 FQGNSA, per germline. This CDR3 is built from 13 residues. The ends were cut back, 3 bases at V and 4 bases at J, with 8 bases in the middle. The CDR3 here is CASSFGRPDTQYF. For the CDR3, the DNA is TGTGCCAGCAGCTTTGGGCGCCCAGATACGCAGTATTTT.

This sequence joins TRBV9 and TRBJ2-1; 9 nucleotides agree with TRBD2. J gave up 12 bases and V 4 bases, and 14 bases lay outside the gene matches. The CDR3 is made up of 15 amino acids. Germline V CDR1 and CDR2: SGDLS, YYNGEE. The CDR3 loop reads CASSPRVAGVHGQFF. CDR3 DNA sequence: TGTGCCAGCAGCCCTAGGGTAGCGGGAGTCCATGGGCAGTTCTTC.

This clonotype was observed a handful of times. The V call is TRBV7-2, the J call TRBJ1-2, with a tentative D call TRBD1 (6 bases). Trimming took off 1 base at V and 4 bases at J, with 7 bases between the two ends. CDR3 size: 13 residues. Per germline, CDR1 SGHTA and CDR2 FQGNSA. In nucleotides, the CDR3 is TGTGCCAGCAGCTTAGGGGACACCTATGGCTACACCTTC. Protein product: CASSLGDTYGYTF.

This clonotype was observed a handful of times. This sequence joins TRBV27 and TRBJ1-2; D uncertain. This CDR3 has 14 residues. The germline gives CDR1 MNHEY, CDR2 SMNVEV (reference sequence). The V and J ends lost 3 bases and 4 bases respectively, with 12 bases between them. CDR3 in amino acids: CASSLEAGLYGYTF. The CDR3 nucleotides read TGTGCCAGCAGTTTGGAGGCGGGCCTCTATGGCTACACCTTC.

There are a few counts of this clonotype. The gene calls are TRBV11-2 and TRBJ1-4; unclear D gene. Looked up from germline, CDR1 is SGHAT and CDR2 is FQNNGV. V lost 1 base and J lost 3, with 9 bases in between. The CDR3 consists of 15 residues. CDR3 residues: CASSLGPEANEKLFF. DNA for the CDR3: TGTGCCAGCAGCTTAGGACCAGAGGCTAATGAAAAACTGTTTTTT.

The chain joins TRBV7-2 to TRBJ2-7; D ambiguous. The CDR3 runs 16 residues. Germline CDR1 SGHTA, CDR2 FQGNSA. With 2 bases removed from V and 5 bases from J, the gap between germline ends came to 19 bases. CDR3 protein: CASSLTVQQTTNEQYF. DNA of the CDR3: TGTGCCAGCAGCTTAACGGTCCAGCAGACAACGAACGAGCAGTACTTC.

The V gene is TRBV15, the J gene TRBJ1-2, with 7 bases matching TRBD1. Germline CDR1 and CDR2: LNHNV and YYDKDF (reference sequence). The trim removed 0 bases at V and 5 bases at J, leaving 9 bases unmatched. This CDR3 region has 16 residues. In DNA form, the CDR3 reads TGTGCCACCAGCAGAGATAGGTCGACAGGGCTATATGGCTACACCTTC. Translated: CATSRDRSTGLYGYTF.

Turning to this clonotype: This may arise from a read error, as a much more abundant clone is one base away. The chain links TRBV7-9 to TRBJ2-7; 7 positions agree with TRBD1. CDR3 length: 13 residues. CDR1 is SEHNR, CDR2 FQNEAQ, per germline (reference sequence). V trimming: 5 bases; J trimming: 2 bases; junction bases outside the gene matches: 3. CDR3 sequence: CASSTGQPYEQYF. CDR3 coding DNA: TGTGCCAGCAGCACGGGACAGCCCTACGAGCAGTACTTC.

The genes are TRBV20-1 and TRBJ2-3; 13 bases are shared with TRBD2. This CDR3 region has 17 residues. The germline CDR1 and CDR2 sequences are DFQATT and SNEGSKA (reference sequence). V lost 3 bases to trimming and J lost 2 bases; unmatched junction nucleotides: 8. The DNA of the CDR3 is TGCAGTGCTAGTATTACCGGGACTAGCGGGATCACAGATACGCAGTATTTT. Its translation is CSASITGTSGITDTQYF.

This rearrangement joins TRBV5-1 to TRBJ2-3; tentative D call: TRBD2 (5 bases). The CDR3 loop spans 14 amino acids. Trimming removed 4 bases at V and 2 bases at J, with 11 bases between. The germline V gene has CDR1 SGHRS and CDR2 YFSETQ. CDR3 DNA sequence: TGCGCCAGCAGCCCGACTAAAGACACAGATACGCAGTATTTT. Translating it yields CASSPTKDTDTQYF.

The genes are TRBV20-1 and TRBJ2-5; weak D call: TRBD1 (6 bases). There are 14 residues in the CDR3. V lost 0 bases to trimming and J lost 4 bases, with 12 bases between them. Germline CDR1 and CDR2: DFQATT and SNEGSKA (reference sequence). The CDR3 DNA sequence: TGCAGTGCTAGAGATCCCAGGGGTTTAGAGACCCAGTACTTC. Its translation is CSARDPRGLETQYF.

The sample holds a few counts of this clonotype. This sequence joins TRBV9 and TRBJ2-7, with D perhaps TRBD1 (6 bases). The CDR3 length is 15 residues. V lost 0 bases and J 4 bases, leaving 14 bases between the germline ends. CDR1 is SGDLS, CDR2 YYNGEE, per germline. CDR3 sequence reads: CASSVASGQTYEQYF. As DNA, the CDR3 is TGTGCCAGCAGCGTAGCAAGTGGACAGACTTACGAGCAGTACTTC.

V and J are TRBV28 and TRBJ2-3; D unclear. Germline loops: CDR1 MDHEN, CDR2 SYDVKM. There are 16 residues in the CDR3. Deletions cut 1 base from V and 4 bases from J, with 15 bases between. The CDR3 loop reads CASSLLGSFKSDTQYF. Written as DNA, the CDR3 is TGTGCCAGCAGTTTATTGGGAAGTTTCAAGTCAGATACGCAGTATTTT. Using reference TRBV28 and TRBJ2-3 for the parts outside the CDR3, the full variable domain is DVKVTQSSRYLVKRTGEKVFLECVQDMDHENMFWYRQDPGLGLRLIYFSYDVKMKEKGDIPEGYSVSREKKERFSLILESASTNQTSMYLCASSLLGSFKSDTQYFGPGTRLTVL.

This clonotype was seen more than once but under ten times. A junction end diverges from the germline sequence, so it may reflect a read error. The chain joins TRBV2 to TRBJ1-2, with 9 bases aligning to TRBD1. CDR1 and CDR2 (germline): SNHLY, FYNNEI. The CDR3 length is 14 residues. The CDR3 region has the DNA TGTGCCAGCAGTCGGGACAGGGAAATTTCTGGCCACACCTTC. Its protein is CASSRDREISGHTF.

Remarks on this clonotype: This may stem from a read error, because a much larger clone lies one nucleotide away. The chain carries TRBV14 and TRBJ2-5; D is possibly TRBD2 (5 bases). V was pared by 4 bases and J by 5 bases, with 17 bases between. Germline V gene lookup returns CDR1 SGHDN and CDR2 FVKESK. This CDR3 is 15 amino acids long. The DNA for the CDR3 is TGTGCCAGCAGCCTTGTCCTAGTGGGAGTTGAGACCCAGTACTTC. The encoded protein is CASSLVLVGVETQYF.

CDR3 sequence: CSASVVRGETQYF. The CDR3 region has the DNA TGCAGTGCTAGTGTCGTGCGGGGAGAGACCCAGTACTTC. This rearrangement joins TRBV20-1 to TRBJ2-5; maybe TRBD2 (6 bases). V gave up 3 bases and J gave up 4 bases, with 12 bases separating them. Looked up from germline, CDR1 is DFQATT and CDR2 is SNEGSKA (reference sequence). CDR3 length: 13 residues.

This clonotype was picked up a small number of times. V and J are TRBV24-1 and TRBJ2-3; tentatively, D is TRBD2 (5 bases). Deletions cut 4 bases from V and 1 base from J, with 17 bases between. CDR1 is KGHDR and CDR2 is SFDVKD in the germline V gene. The CDR3 length is 17 residues. The CDR3 is CATSDPLGLIGTDTQYF. The CDR3 DNA reads TGTGCCACCAGTGACCCCCTCGGACTCATCGGCACAGATACGCAGTATTTT.

There are many counts of this clonotype. The chain combines TRBV6-5 with TRBJ2-1; 8 bases align to TRBD2. After removal of 6 bases from V and 8 bases from J, the junction contained 9 bases not matched to a gene. From germline, CDR1 is MNHEY and CDR2 SVGAGI. The CDR3 length is 14 residues. The CDR3 is CASSSLRGGHEQFF. The CDR3 nucleotides read TGTGCCAGCAGCTCCCTACGGGGGGGCCATGAGCAGTTCTTC.

This sequence joins TRBV7-2 and TRBJ2-3; 11 bases are shared with TRBD2. Germline loops: CDR1 SGHTA, CDR2 FQGNSA. The CDR3 covers 16 residues. The junction had 6 bases not matched to a gene; V was cut back by 5 bases and J by 2 bases. The DNA for the CDR3 is TGTGCCAGCAGCGATGGACTAGCGGGTACCACAGATACGCAGTATTTT. This codes for CASSDGLAGTTDTQYF.

The chain uses TRBV7-6 and TRBJ2-4; maybe TRBD1 (6 bases). V lost 1 base to trimming and J lost 4 bases, with 17 bases between them. The CDR3 spans 17 residues. The germline V gene has CDR1 SGHVS and CDR2 FNYEAQ. The CDR3 sequence is CASSLDDPTGTKNIQYF. DNA for the CDR3: TGTGCCAGCAGCTTAGATGATCCGACAGGCACGAAAAACATTCAGTACTTC.

This rearrangement joins TRBV10-3 to TRBJ2-7, with 10 bases aligning to TRBD1. Per the germline V gene, CDR1 is ENHRY and CDR2 is SYGVKD. This CDR3 contains 15 residues. V was clipped by 6 bases and J by 4 bases; unmatched bases: 9. The CDR3 sequence: CAIREGGTGAYEQYF. The CDR3 DNA follows: TGTGCCATCAGGGAAGGTGGGACAGGGGCATACGAGCAGTACTTC.

This clonotype was observed a few times. This chain uses TRBV20-1 with TRBJ2-7, with D possibly TRBD1 on 6 matching bases. V dropped 5 bases and J dropped 3 bases, with 14 bases sitting between them. Germline CDR1 is DFQATT and CDR2 is SNEGSKA (reference sequence). The CDR3 has 13 residues. DNA for the CDR3: TGCAGTGCTCACCGGGACAACCTCTACGAGCAGTACTTC. This translates into CSAHRDNLYEQYF.

CDR3 nucleotide sequence: TGCAGCGTTGAGGTGGGTAGGGGGCCGGTTGAGCAGTTCTTC. Amino acid sequence: CSVEVGRGPVEQFF. The V call is TRBV29-1, the J call TRBJ2-1, with TRBD1 matching over 7 bases. J lost 9 bases, V lost 3 bases, and 11 bases had no gene match. Germline assignment: CDR1 SQVTM and CDR2 ANQGSEA. The CDR3 covers 14 residues.